This is a list of T cell receptor beta chains from one sample in a study of shared clonotypes between healthy human individuals. Measured with immunoSEQ multiplex PCR; TCRdb has only the in-frame clones, and not every one. Here the sample spans 2 million to 2.5 million clones, approximately 96% being singletons. The specimen was naive CD4+ T cells sorted from blood. These receptors originate from a young man in good health. CDR3s include the opening cysteine and the closing phenylalanine or tryptophan. Each record gives: clone size, CDR3 length, D gene, V gene, J gene, CDR3 DNA, CDR3 protein. D genes are given only for firm matches. Size tells how often a clone was seen (once, few, many) or the class of an expanded clone, and some rows leave it out.

NA,14,NA,TRBV5-1,TRBJ2-5,TGCGCCAGCAGCCACAGGACAGCAGAAGAGACCCAGTACTTC,CASSHRTAEETQYF
NA,14,NA,TRBV18,TRBJ2-1,TGTGCCAGCTCACCCCCTGGATCATACAATGAGCAGTTCTTC,CASSPPGSYNEQFF
NA,15,NA,TRBV7-2,TRBJ2-7,TGTGCCAGCAGCCCGGGGAGGGGGAGGGCCCTTGAGCAGTACTTC,CASSPGRGRALEQYF
NA,15,TRBD2,TRBV6-1,TRBJ2-7,TGTGCCAGCGCTGGGGGGGATCTGGGCTCCTACGAGCAGTACTTC,CASAGGDLGSYEQYF
NA,16,TRBD1,TRBV2,TRBJ2-3,TGTGCCAGCAGTCATGACACAGGGGGCGGGACAGATACGCAGTATTTT,CASSHDTGGGTDTQYF
NA,15,TRBD1,TRBV2,TRBJ1-1,TGTGCCAGCAGGGCCGGACAGGGGAGGGGCACTGAAGCTTTCTTT,CASRAGQGRGTEAFF
NA,15,NA,TRBV2,TRBJ1-4,TGTGCCAGCAGTGAAAACGGGGGCATATCGGAAAAACTGTTTTTT,CASSENGGISEKLFF
NA,13,NA,TRBV6-6,TRBJ1-5,TGTGCCAGCAGCCTAATAATCAATCAGCCCCAGCATTTT,CASSLIINQPQHF
once,15,TRBD2,TRBV10-2,TRBJ2-3,TGCGCCAGCAGTTTTAGCGGGGGGGGCACAGATACGCAGTATTTT,CASSFSGGGTDTQYF
NA,15,TRBD2,TRBV6-5,TRBJ2-7,TGTGCCAGCAGTTGGGCTAGCGGGGCCTCCTACGAGCAGTACTTC,CASSWASGASYEQYF
once,14,NA,TRBV7-9,TRBJ2-2,TGTGCCAGCAGCCTTCCCGGGACGCGCGGGGAGCTGTTTTTT,CASSLPGTRGELFF
NA,15,TRBD2,TRBV11-2,TRBJ2-3,TGTGCCAGCGATTCTGACGGGGGGAGCACAGATACGCAGTATTTT,CASDSDGGSTDTQYF
NA,19,TRBD2,TRBV28,TRBJ2-5,TGTGCCAGCAGTCCCCCCGGACTAGCGGGGGGGCCAGGTCAAGAGACCCAGTACTTC,CASSPPGLAGGPGQETQYF
few,16,NA,TRBV2,TRBJ1-6,TGTGCCAGCAGTGCTGCGCGAACAGAACATAATTCACCCCTCCACTTT,CASSAARTEHNSPLHF
once,15,NA,TRBV30,TRBJ2-3,TGTGCCCGAAACAGGCCGTCTCTCGGCACAGATACGCAGTATTTT,CARNRPSLGTDTQYF
NA,15,NA,TRBV19,TRBJ2-2,TGTGCCAGTAGTAGGGCAGGTCCCAACACCGGGGAGCTGTTTTTT,CASSRAGPNTGELFF